This T cell receptor beta chain was found in a study of CD8 T cells in ankylosing spondylitis. Study outcomes and limitations: With a CD8+ phenotype, disease-linked clones were relatively rare in peripheral blood. Typical of ankylosing spondylitis blood, it appeared, was a TCR beta motif of roughly eight highly homologous variants. Reports say disease-linked clones showed up significantly more in matched ankylosing spondylitis synovial fluid. Reactive arthritis synovial fluid and blood previously showed some of these motif variants.

Preparation of TCR beta libraries was done by quantitative 5'-RACE with molecular barcodes. TCRdb re-derived calls from the 5' RACE reads in MiXCR, one entry per CDR3 protein. The sample lists approximately 540,000 distinct CDR3 sequences, roughly 13% occurring once. In the case of this clonotype: The antigen is not known.

Germline V gene sequence: CDR1 MGHDK, CDR2 SYGVNS. Trimming cost V 2 bases and J 3 bases, with 13 bases left between them. This CDR3 region has 15 residues. The genes are TRBV25-1 and TRBJ1-2; TRBD1 might be the D (6 bases). Sample: blood, either unsorted or a sorted T cell fraction (not recorded which). This TCR came from a male donor with ankylosing spondylitis. The CDR3 bases are TGTGCCAGCAGTGAAGGGGCAGGGGCCTACTATGGCTACACCTTC. Amino acid sequence: CASSEGAGAYYGYTF.